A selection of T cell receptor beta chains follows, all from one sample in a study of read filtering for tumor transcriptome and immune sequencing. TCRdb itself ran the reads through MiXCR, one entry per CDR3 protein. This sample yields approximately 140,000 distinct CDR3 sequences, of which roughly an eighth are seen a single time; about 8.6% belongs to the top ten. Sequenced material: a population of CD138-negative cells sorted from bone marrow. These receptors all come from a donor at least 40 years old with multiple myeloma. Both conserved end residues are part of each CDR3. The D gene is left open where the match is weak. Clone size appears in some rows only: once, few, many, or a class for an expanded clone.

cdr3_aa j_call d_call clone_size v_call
CASRTASTDTQYF TRBJ2-3 - many TRBV2
CASSQDVTEQFF TRBJ2-1 - many TRBV3-1
CASSIQRGQGGNEQFF TRBJ2-1 TRBD1 - TRBV7-9
CASSELPTGNTIYF TRBJ1-3 - few TRBV2
CASRGDRNPHGYTF TRBJ1-2 TRBD1 many TRBV6-6
CSVWAPRGYEQYF TRBJ2-7 - many TRBV29-1
CATSDRLRGAETQYF TRBJ2-5 - - TRBV24-1
CASRTGLAVTYEQYF TRBJ2-7 - many TRBV5-1
CASSTNTEAFF TRBJ1-1 - many TRBV28
CATPSVGMGNQPQHF TRBJ1-5 - many TRBV24-1
CASSPLTSGSGDEQFF TRBJ2-1 TRBD2 many TRBV12-3/TRBV12-4
CASSIGTGGHNEQFF TRBJ2-1 TRBD1 few TRBV7-9
CASSLRDRRYNEQFF TRBJ2-1 TRBD1 many TRBV5-1
CSAPSGGQSGELFF TRBJ2-2 TRBD2 many TRBV20-1
CASSQAAGVNEQYF TRBJ2-7 - many TRBV3-1
CASRILAGGYNEQFF TRBJ2-1 TRBD2 many TRBV6-1
CASSLRTLATSGANVLTF TRBJ2-6 - many TRBV12-3/TRBV12-4
CATSRAPRTTSGSYEQYF TRBJ2-7 TRBD2 many TRBV15
CSARDFQGAYGYTF TRBJ1-2 - many TRBV20-1
CASSSSSGYGYTF TRBJ1-2 - many TRBV7-9
CASSLDRVTEAFF TRBJ1-1 TRBD1 few TRBV5-8
CASSWAGTHNEQFF TRBJ2-1 - many TRBV7-9
CASSQSTLGPQHF TRBJ1-5 - many TRBV4-1
CSARDSSPGLPRGQFF TRBJ2-1 - many TRBV20-1
CASSYPRTGAWEQYF TRBJ2-7 - many TRBV6-2/TRBV6-3
CASSSQGRTKLFF TRBJ1-4 - few TRBV19
CASSYRGQSSYNEQFF TRBJ2-1 TRBD1 many TRBV6-5
CAWRIVGASGEQFF TRBJ2-1 - many TRBV30
CATSGWDSANQPQHF TRBJ1-5 TRBD1 - TRBV10-3
CASSLRVMNTEAFF TRBJ1-1 - many TRBV11-1
CASSLGLAGTEYNEQFF TRBJ2-1 - many TRBV7-9
CASTHGTVPSLSQHF TRBJ1-5 TRBD1 many TRBV19